This T cell receptor (beta chain) appears in the sequencing data of a study of blood T cell repertoires in COVID-19. At the level of the study: The study drew acute and convalescent COVID-19 samples from the United States, Italy and Spain. PBMCs, B-cell-depleted T cells, or T cells were the source of the cDNA or gDNA that made up the material.

Study processing details: By means of reference gene primer amplification, nucleated cell counts were estimated. Using immunoSEQ multiplex PCR, the repertoire was profiled, and TCRdb retains in-frame clones only, with some absent. D and trimming were read from the DNA, whereas the V and J calls and clone size are those reported in that table. The sample shows around 130,000 clones, 82% of them seen only once. V was shortened by 0 bases and J by 4 bases, with 15 bases between the two germline ends. This CDR3 is 15 amino acids long. The germline gives CDR1 GTSNPN, CDR2 SVGIG (reference sequence). The sequenced sample was peripheral blood. The V and J genes are TRBV30 and TRBJ1-2; D is possibly TRBD1 (6 bases). This receptor was identified in a woman aged 80 or older with acute or convalescent COVID-19. CDR3 nucleotide sequence: TGTGCCTGGAGTGTGTTGGACAGCCCCATCTATGGCTACACCTTC. This translates into CAWSVLDSPIYGYTF. The full variable domain, rest sourced from reference TRBV30 and TRBJ1-2, is SQTIHQWPATLVQPVGSPLSLECTVEGTSNPNLYWYRQAAGRGLQLLFYSVGIGQISSEVPQNLSASRPQDRQFILSSKKLLLSDSGFYLCAWSVLDSPIYGYTFGSGTRLTVV.